The present entry profiles one T cell receptor (beta chain) with its context. What it binds is not known. The study reverse transcribed the entire isolated RNA, so it sequenced expressed TCRB transcripts. Approximately 3.7 million reads per sample on average were obtained from naive, central memory and regulatory T cell samples. TCRdb's copy holds only in-frame clones and misses some; the assay was immunoSEQ multiplex PCR. The repertoire has about 280,000 clones, approximately 16% of them found once; the top ten carry 0.015% to 0.017%. There are 11 residues in the CDR3. The V and J ends lost 3 bases and 10 bases respectively, with 7 bases between them. CDR1 and CDR2 from the germline V gene are MNHEY and SMNVEV (reference sequence). The data were taken from a study of beta chain features in type 1 diabetes. Study at large: Age, gender and cell yields were alike across patients and healthy donors. Study findings and constraints: TCRB CDR3s were moderately but significantly shorter in Type 1 diabetes patients in all four CD4+ subsets.

A sort by CD45RO/CCR7/CD25/CD127/CD95/CD27 yielded CD4+ naive, central memory, regulatory and stem cell-like memory cells. The TCR was taken from a man aged 18 to 35 with type 1 diabetes. Sequenced material: naive CD4+ T cells from blood. The chain has TRBV27 and TRBJ2-1; D remains ambiguous. This CDR3 reads CASSLSSEQFF. The CDR3 DNA reads as TGTGCCAGCAGTTTGAGCTCCGAGCAGTTCTTC.